Sequencing of this TCR beta chain was carried out in a study of PD-1 blockade in classical Hodgkin lymphoma. A note on this clone: Its matching antigen is unknown.

Findings of the study overall: By C4D1, CD4+ diversity increased significantly, especially in complete responders.

The CDR3 length is 15 residues. Per the germline V gene, CDR1 is MNHNY and CDR2 is SVGAGI (reference sequence). V trimming: 4 bases; J trimming: 6 bases; junction bases outside the gene matches: 10. This sample's time point: cycle 4 day 1 (C4D1), after less than seven weeks of nivolumab. Each and every patient relapsed after autologous stem cell transplantation, and patients got differing brentuximab vedotin exposure. The method was immunoSEQ multiplex PCR; TCRdb's version includes in-frame clones alone and lacks a portion of them. The sample shows 64,000 or so clones, roughly 89% of them seen only once.

This sequence joins TRBV6-6 and TRBJ2-3; 7 bases match TRBD2. This clonotype was obtained from a human donor with classical Hodgkin lymphoma. Sequencing used peripheral blood mononuclear cells (PBMCs), obtained before the fourth cycle of nivolumab. CDR3 sequence (DNA): TGTGCCAGCAGTTTTGCTAGCGGCCCACGGGATACGCAGTATTTT. This gives the protein CASSFASGPRDTQYF.